This passage covers 2 T cell receptor beta chains from one sample sequenced in a study of graft-versus-host responses after intestinal transplantation (dated by TCRdb to the early 2020s). The library relied on the immunoSEQ multiplex PCR assay. TCRdb limited this immuneACCESS table to in-frame rearrangements with V and J called. A share of clones is missing; checked studies link under half to unresolved V genes, and the rest is unexplained. For this sample there are over 85,000 clones; over 85% appear just once. Of the sample, 0.4% to 0.55% falls within the top ten clones. Their antigen targets remain unknown. The time point label for this specimen denotes: cells obtained before transplantation from donor or recipient. The sample was unstimulated CD8+ T cells sorted from spleen or lymph node cells, taken before intestinal transplant. All receptors come from a human donor who received an intestinal transplant.

V is TRBV28 and J is TRBJ2-1, with D tentatively TRBD1 (6 bases). This CDR3 spans 11 amino acids. Germline-derived CDR1 and CDR2 are MDHEN and SYDVKM. The germline V and J ends were trimmed by 2 bases and 15 bases, with 11 bases remaining between them. For the CDR3, the DNA is TGTGCCAGCAGTTTAAACAGGGACCCGTTCTTC. As protein: CASSLNRDPFF.

The genes are TRBV6-5 and TRBJ1-4, with a weak D call TRBD1 (5 bases). The CDR3 loop spans 14 amino acids. Germline V gives CDR1 MNHEY, CDR2 SVGAGI. Trimming took 5 bases from V and 4 from J, leaving 11 bases between them. In DNA, the CDR3 is TGTGCCAGCAGTGAATGGGGCCTTAATGAAAAACTGTTTTTT. Translated, it gives CASSEWGLNEKLFF.